There are many counts of the clone carrying this T cell receptor beta chain. The target antigen is unknown. The data belong to a study of response to subunit inactivated influenza vaccine. Study-level findings and limits: Each seasonal influenza vaccination, the authors suggested, recruits few new T cells.

TCRdb re-called the RT-PCR reads through MiXCR, storing one row per CDR3 protein. The table includes 500,000 to 600,000 distinct CDR3 sequences, approximately 7.1% detected once. Trimming took 0 bases from V and 5 from J; bases not matched to a gene: 5. Germline values: CDR1 MGHRA, CDR2 YSYEKL. CDR3 size: 16 residues. The chain employs TRBV4-1 and TRBJ1-4; 8 nucleotides align to TRBD1. The specimen was PBMCs from blood, collected around 2 years after vaccination. The origin of this receptor is a man aged 50 to 75 who received an inactivated influenza vaccine. CDR3 amino acids: CASSQEGTGRNEKLFF. CDR3 DNA: TGCGCCAGCAGCCAAGAGGGGACAGGCCGAAATGAAAAACTGTTTTTT.